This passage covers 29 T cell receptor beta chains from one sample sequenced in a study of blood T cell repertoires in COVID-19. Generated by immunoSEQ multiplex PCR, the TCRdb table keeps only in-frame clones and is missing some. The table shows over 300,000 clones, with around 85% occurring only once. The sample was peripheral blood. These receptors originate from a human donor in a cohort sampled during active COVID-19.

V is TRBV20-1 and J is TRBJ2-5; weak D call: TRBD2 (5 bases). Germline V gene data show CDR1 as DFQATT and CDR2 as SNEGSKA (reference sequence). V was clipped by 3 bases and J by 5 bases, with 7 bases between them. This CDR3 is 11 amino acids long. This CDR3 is CSASRRETQYF. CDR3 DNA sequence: TGCAGTGCTAGTCGGAGGGAGACCCAGTACTTC.

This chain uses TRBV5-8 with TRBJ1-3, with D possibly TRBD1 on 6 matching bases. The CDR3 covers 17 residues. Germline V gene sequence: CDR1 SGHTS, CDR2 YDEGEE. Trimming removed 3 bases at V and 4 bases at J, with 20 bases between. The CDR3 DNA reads TGTGCCAGCAGCTCAGGGGTAGGGGCCTTTAGGGGAAACACCATATATTTT. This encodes CASSSGVGAFRGNTIYF.

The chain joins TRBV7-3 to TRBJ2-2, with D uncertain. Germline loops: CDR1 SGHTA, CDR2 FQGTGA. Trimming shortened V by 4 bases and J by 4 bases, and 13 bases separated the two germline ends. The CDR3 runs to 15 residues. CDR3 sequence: CASSSSQSSTGELFF. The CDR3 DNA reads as TGTGCCAGCAGCTCCTCACAATCCAGCACCGGGGAGCTGTTTTTT. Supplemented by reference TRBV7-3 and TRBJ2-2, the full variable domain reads GAGVSQTPSNKVTEKGKYVELRCDPISGHTALYWYRQSLGQGPEFLIYFQGTGAADDSGLPNDRFFAVRPEGSVSTLKIQRTERGDSAVYLCASSSSQSSTGELFFGEGSRLTVL.

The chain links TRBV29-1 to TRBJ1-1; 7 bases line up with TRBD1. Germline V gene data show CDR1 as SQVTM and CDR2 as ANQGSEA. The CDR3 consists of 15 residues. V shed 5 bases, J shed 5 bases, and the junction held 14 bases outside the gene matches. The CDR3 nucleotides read TGCAGCGTTAGACGGACAGGAATGGCTCATACTGAAGCTTTCTTT. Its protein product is CSVRRTGMAHTEAFF.

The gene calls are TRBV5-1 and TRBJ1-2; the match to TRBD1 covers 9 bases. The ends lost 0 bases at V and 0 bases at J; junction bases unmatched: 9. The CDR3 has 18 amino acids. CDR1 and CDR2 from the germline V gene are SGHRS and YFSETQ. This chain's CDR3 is CASSLAGQGRLANYGYTF. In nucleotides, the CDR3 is TGCGCCAGCAGCTTGGCGGGACAGGGACGGCTAGCTAACTATGGCTACACCTTC.

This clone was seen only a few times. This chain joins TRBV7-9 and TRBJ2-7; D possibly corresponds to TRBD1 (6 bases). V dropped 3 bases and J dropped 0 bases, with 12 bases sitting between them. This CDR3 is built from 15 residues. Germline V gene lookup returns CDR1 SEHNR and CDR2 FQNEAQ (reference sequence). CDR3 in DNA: TGTGCCAGCAGCTTCGGACAGAGAAGCTCCTACGAGCAGTACTTC. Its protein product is CASSFGQRSSYEQYF.

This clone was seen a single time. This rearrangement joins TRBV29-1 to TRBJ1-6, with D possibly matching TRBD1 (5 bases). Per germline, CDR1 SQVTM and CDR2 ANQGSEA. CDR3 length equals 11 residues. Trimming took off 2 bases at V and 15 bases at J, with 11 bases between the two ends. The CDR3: CSVESGGLLHF. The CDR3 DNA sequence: TGCAGCGTTGAATCGGGGGGACTCCTCCACTTT. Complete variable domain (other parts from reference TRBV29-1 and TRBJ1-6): SAVISQKPSRDICQRGTSLTIQCQVDSQVTMMFWYRQQPGQSLTLIATANQGSEATYESGFVIDKFPISRPNLTFSTLTVSNMSPEDSSIYLCSVESGGLLHFGNGTRLTVT.

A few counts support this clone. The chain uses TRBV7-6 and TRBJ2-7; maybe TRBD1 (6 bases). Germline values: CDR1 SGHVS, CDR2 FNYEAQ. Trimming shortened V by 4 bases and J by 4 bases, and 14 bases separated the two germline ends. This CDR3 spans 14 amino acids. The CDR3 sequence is CASSSRGDMYEQYF. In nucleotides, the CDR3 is TGTGCCAGCAGCTCCCGTGGGGACATGTACGAGCAGTACTTC.

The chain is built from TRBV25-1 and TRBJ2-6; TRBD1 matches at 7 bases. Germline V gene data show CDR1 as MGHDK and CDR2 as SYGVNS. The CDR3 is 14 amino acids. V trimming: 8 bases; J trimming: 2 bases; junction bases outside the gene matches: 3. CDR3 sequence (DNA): TGTGCCAGCGAAGACAGGGCTGGGGCCAACGTCCTGACTTTC. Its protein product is CASEDRAGANVLTF.

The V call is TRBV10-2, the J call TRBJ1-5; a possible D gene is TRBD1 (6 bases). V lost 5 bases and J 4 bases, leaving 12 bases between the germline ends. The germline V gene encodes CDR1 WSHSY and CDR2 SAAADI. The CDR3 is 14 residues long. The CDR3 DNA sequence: TGCGCCAGCAGTCGAGGGGGTGGTAATCAGCCCCAGCATTTT. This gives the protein CASSRGGGNQPQHF.

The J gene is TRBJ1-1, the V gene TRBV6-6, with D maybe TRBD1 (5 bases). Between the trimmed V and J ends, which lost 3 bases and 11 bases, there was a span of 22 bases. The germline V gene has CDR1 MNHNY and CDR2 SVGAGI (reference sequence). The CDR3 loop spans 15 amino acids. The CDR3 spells CASSYLGGSISRAFF. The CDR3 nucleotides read TGTGCCAGCAGTTATTTGGGGGGATCAATTTCCCGGGCTTTCTTT.

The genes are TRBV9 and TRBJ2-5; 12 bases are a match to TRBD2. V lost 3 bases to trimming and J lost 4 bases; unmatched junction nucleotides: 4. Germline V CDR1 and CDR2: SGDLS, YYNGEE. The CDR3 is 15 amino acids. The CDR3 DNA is TGTGCCAGCAGCGCTAGCGGGGGGGCGGGAGAGACCCAGTACTTC. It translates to CASSASGGAGETQYF.

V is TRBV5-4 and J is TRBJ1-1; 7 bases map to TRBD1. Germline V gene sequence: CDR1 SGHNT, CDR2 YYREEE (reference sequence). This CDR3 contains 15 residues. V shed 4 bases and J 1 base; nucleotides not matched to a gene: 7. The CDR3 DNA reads TGTGCCAGCAGCCGCTCGACAGGGCCGAACACTGAAGCTTTCTTT. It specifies CASSRSTGPNTEAFF.

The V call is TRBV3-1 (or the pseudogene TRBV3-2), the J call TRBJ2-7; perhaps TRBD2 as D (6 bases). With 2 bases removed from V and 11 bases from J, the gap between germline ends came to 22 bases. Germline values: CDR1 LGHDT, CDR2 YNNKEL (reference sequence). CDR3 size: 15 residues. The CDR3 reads CASSQNWRGDYEEYF. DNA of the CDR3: TGTGCCAGCAGCCAAAACTGGCGGGGAGACTACGAAGAGTACTTC.

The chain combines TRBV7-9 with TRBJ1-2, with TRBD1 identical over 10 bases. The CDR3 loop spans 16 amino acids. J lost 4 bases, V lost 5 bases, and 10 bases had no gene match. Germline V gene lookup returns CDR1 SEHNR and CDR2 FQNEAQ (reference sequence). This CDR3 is CASSQFEDRGTYGYTF. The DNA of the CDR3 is TGTGCCAGCAGCCAATTCGAGGACAGGGGGACCTATGGCTACACCTTC.

The CDR3 region has the DNA TGCAGCGTTAGGACAGGGGGCCCCTACAATGAGCAGTTCTTC. Its protein is CSVRTGGPYNEQFF. The chain recombines TRBV29-1 with TRBJ2-1; 11 bases match TRBD1. V gave up 5 bases and J gave up 2 bases; unmatched junction bases: 2. The CDR3 is made up of 14 amino acids. Germline lookup yields CDR1 SQVTM and CDR2 ANQGSEA.

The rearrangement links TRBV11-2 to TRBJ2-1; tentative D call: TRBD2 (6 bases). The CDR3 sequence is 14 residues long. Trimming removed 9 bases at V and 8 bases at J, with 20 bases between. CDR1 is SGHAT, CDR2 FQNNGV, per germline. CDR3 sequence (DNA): TGTGCCAGTGGGCCAGGGACTTCTGTCCATGAGCAGTTCTTC. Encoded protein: CASGPGTSVHEQFF.

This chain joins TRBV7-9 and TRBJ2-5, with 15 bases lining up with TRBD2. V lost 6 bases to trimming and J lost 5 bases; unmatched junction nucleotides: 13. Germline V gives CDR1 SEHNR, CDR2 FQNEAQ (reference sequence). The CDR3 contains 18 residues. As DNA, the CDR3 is TGTGCCAGCAGTTTAAACCACGGACTAGCGGGGGGGTTGGAGACCCAGTACTTC. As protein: CASSLNHGLAGGLETQYF.

For the CDR3, the DNA is TGTGCCAGCAGCCAAGATCCGGGGACCTACGAGCAGTACTTC. It specifies CASSQDPGTYEQYF. V is TRBV3-1 (or the pseudogene TRBV3-2) and J is TRBJ2-7; D is perhaps TRBD2 (5 bases). The V and J ends lost 0 bases and 2 bases respectively, with 8 bases between them. CDR1 is LGHDT, CDR2 YNNKEL, per germline (reference sequence). The CDR3 spans 14 residues.

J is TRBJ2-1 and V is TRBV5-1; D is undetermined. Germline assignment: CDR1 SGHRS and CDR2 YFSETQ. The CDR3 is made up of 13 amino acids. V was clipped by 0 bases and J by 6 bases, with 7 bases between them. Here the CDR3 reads CASSLVAGNEQFF. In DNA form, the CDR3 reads TGCGCCAGCAGCTTGGTGGCAGGCAATGAGCAGTTCTTC.

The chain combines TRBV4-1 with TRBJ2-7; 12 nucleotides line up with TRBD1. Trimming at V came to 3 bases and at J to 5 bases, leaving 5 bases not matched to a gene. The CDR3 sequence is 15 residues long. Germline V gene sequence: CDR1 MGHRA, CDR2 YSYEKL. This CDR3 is CASSHSGTGGDEQYF. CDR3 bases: TGCGCCAGCAGCCATTCCGGGACAGGGGGCGACGAGCAGTACTTC.

DNA for the CDR3: TGTGCCAGCAGCTTAGGGGTGGGGGGAATCTCTCAGCCCCAGCATTTT. Its translation is CASSLGVGGISQPQHF. The rearrangement links TRBV7-2 to TRBJ1-5; a weak D match, TRBD1 (5 bases). In germline, CDR1 is SGHTA, CDR2 FQGNSA. This CDR3 region has 16 residues. The ends were cut back, 1 base at V and 6 bases at J, with 16 bases in the middle.

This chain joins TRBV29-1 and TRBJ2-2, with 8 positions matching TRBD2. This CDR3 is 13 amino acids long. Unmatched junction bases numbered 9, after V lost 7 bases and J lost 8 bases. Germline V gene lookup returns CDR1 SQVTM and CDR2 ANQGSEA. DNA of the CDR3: TGCAGCGCGGGGGCCAGCGGGGGTGGGGAGCTGTTTTTT. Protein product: CSAGASGGGELFF.

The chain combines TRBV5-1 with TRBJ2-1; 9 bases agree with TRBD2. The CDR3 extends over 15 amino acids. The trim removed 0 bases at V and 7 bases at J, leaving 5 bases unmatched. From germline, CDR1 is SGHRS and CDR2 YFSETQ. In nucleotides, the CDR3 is TGCGCCAGCAGCTTGGCGGCGGGGGGGCGGAATGAGCAGTTCTTC. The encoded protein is CASSLAAGGRNEQFF.

CDR3 bases: TGTGCCACCCATTCCCGACAGGGTGCCTATGGCTACACCTTC. Amino acids: CATHSRQGAYGYTF. V and J are TRBV6-5 and TRBJ1-2, with TRBD1 identical over 7 bases. V trimming: 10 bases; J trimming: 4 bases; junction bases outside the gene matches: 12. The CDR3 covers 14 residues. Germline V gene data show CDR1 as MNHEY and CDR2 as SVGAGI.

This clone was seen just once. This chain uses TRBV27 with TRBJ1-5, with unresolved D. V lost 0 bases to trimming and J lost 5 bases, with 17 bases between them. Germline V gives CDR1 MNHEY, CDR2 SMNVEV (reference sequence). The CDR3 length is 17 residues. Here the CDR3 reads CASSLSKGGPIDQPQHF. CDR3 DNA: TGTGCCAGCAGTTTATCGAAAGGAGGCCCTATAGATCAGCCCCAGCATTTT.

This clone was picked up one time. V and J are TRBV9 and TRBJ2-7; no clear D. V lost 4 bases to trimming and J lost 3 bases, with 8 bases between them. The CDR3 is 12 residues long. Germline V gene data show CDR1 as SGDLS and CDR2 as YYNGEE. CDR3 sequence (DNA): TGTGCCAGCAGCTTCGACATCTACGAGCAGTACTTC. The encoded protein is CASSFDIYEQYF.

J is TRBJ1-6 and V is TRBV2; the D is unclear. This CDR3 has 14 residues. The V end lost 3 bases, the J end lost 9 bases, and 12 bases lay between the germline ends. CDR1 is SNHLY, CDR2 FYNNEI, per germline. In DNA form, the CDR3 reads TGTGCCAGCAGTGATGAGGGTCGGGGTTCACCCCTCCACTTT. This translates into CASSDEGRGSPLHF.

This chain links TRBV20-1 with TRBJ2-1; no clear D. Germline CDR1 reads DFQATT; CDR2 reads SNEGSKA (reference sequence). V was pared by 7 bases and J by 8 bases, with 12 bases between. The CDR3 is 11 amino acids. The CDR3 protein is CSVSGLYEQFF. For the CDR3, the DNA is TGCAGTGTCAGTGGTCTTTATGAGCAGTTCTTC.